The source of this T cell receptor beta chain is a study of blood T cell repertoires in COVID-19. Across the whole study: Spain, Italy and the United States supplied samples that represented acute and convalescent COVID-19. In each case, the material was cDNA or gDNA derived from T cells, B-cell-depleted T cells, or PBMCs.

Original processing notes: It was from reference gene primer amplification that nucleated cell counts were estimated. Sequenced by immunoSEQ multiplex PCR; TCRdb stores in-frame clones only, minus some. The V and J calls and the clone size are those of that table, but D and trimming were determined from the DNA. The sample carries around 100,000 clones, 70% to 90% recorded once. The CDR3 is 18 amino acids. V was pared by 2 bases and J by 0 bases, with 19 bases between. Germline V lookup: CDR1 LGHDT, CDR2 YNNKEL (reference sequence). This TCR was sampled from a man at least 80 years old with acute or convalescent COVID-19. This chain joins TRBV3-1 (or the pseudogene TRBV3-2) and TRBJ2-5; possibly TRBD2 for D (5 bases). The sequenced sample was peripheral blood. The CDR3 sequence is CASSQWANWTLYQETQYF. The CDR3 bases are TGTGCCAGCAGCCAATGGGCGAACTGGACTTTGTACCAAGAGACCCAGTACTTC.